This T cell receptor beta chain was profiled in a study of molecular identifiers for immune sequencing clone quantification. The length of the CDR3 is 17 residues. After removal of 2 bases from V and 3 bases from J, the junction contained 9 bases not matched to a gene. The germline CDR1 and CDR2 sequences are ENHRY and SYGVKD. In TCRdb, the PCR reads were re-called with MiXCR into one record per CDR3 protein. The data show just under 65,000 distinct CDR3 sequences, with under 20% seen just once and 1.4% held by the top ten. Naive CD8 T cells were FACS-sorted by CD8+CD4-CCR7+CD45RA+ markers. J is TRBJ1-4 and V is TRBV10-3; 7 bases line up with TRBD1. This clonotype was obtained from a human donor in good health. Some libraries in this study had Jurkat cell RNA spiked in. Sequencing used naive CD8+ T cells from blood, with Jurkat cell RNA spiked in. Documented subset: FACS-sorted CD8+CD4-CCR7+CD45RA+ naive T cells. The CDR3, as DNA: TGTGCCATCAGTGAGAACGGCAGGGGGAAGGCTAATGAAAAACTGTTTTTT. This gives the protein CAISENGRGKANEKLFF.